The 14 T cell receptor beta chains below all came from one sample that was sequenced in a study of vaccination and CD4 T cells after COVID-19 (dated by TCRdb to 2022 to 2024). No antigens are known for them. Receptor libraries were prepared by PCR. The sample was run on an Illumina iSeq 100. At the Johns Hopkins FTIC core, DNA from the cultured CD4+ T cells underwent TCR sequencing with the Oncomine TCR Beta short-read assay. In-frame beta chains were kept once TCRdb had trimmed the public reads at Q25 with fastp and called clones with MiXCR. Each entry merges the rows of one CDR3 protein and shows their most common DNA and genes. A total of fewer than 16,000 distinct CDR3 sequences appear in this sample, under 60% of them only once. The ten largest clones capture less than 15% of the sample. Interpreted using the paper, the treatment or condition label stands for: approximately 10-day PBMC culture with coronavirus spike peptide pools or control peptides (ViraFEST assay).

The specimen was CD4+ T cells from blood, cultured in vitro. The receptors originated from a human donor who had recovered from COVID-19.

CDR3 DNA sequence: TGTGCCAGCAGTATCCTAGCGGGAGAGGATACGCAGTATTTT. Translation gives CASSILAGEDTQYF. V gene TRBV2 combines with J gene TRBJ2-3, with 10 bases that match TRBD2. The CDR3 totals 14 residues. The germline gives CDR1 SNHLY, CDR2 FYNNEI. The ends lost 5 bases at V and 6 bases at J; junction bases unmatched: 5.

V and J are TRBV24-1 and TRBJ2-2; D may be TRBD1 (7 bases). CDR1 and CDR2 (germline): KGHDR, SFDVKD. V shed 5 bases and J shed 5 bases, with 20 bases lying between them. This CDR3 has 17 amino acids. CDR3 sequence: CATSGTQGTEGTGELFF. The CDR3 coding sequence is TGTGCCACCAGTGGAACACAGGGGACGGAGGGGACCGGGGAGCTGTTTTTT.

Written as DNA, the CDR3 is TGCAGTGCGGACGGGACTAGCGGGGGGGCCAGCTCCTACGAGCAGTACTTC. Protein sequence: CSADGTSGGASSYEQYF. V is TRBV20-1 and J is TRBJ2-7; TRBD2 matches at 16 bases. CDR1 is DFQATT, CDR2 SNEGSKA, per germline (reference sequence). V lost 6 bases to trimming and J lost 0 bases; unmatched junction nucleotides: 8. The CDR3 runs to 17 residues.

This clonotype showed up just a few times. The CDR3 reads CATSRDRNYGYTF. The CDR3 DNA sequence: TGTGCCACCAGCAGAGACAGGAACTATGGCTACACCTTC. The rearrangement uses TRBV15 and TRBJ1-2; no clear D gene. The CDR3 is 13 amino acids. Between the trimmed V and J ends, which lost 0 bases and 2 bases, there was a span of 4 bases. The V gene's germline CDR1 is LNHNV and CDR2 YYDKDF (reference sequence).

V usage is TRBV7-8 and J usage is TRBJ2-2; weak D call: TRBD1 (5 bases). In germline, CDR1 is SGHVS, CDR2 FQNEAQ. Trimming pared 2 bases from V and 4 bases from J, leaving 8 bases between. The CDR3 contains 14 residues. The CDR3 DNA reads TGTGCCAGCAGCTTACAAAGGGGCACCGGGGAGCTGTTTTTT. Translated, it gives CASSLQRGTGELFF.

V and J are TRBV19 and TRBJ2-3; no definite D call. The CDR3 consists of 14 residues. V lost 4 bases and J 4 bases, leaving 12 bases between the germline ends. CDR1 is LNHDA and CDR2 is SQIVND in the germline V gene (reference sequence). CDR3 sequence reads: CASSKEPVSDTQYF. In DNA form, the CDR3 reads TGTGCCAGTAGTAAAGAACCGGTCTCAGATACGCAGTATTTT.

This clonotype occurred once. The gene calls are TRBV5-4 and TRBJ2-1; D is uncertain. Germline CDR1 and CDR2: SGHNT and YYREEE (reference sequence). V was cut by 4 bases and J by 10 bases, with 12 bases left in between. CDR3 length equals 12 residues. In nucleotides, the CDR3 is TGTGCCAGCAGCCTCCGAGTAGGGGAGCAGTTCTTC. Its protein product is CASSLRVGEQFF.

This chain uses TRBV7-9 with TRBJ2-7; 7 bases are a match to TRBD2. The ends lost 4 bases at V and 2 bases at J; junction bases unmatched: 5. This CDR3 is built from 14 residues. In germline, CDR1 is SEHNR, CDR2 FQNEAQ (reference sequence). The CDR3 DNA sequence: TGTGCCAGCAGCTCCCTGCGGGGGACCTACGAGCAGTACTTC. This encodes CASSSLRGTYEQYF.

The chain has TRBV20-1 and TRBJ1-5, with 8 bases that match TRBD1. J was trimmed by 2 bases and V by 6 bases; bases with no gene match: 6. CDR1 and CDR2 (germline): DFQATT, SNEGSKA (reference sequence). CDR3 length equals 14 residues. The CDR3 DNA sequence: TGCAGTGCCGCGGGACAGGAGGGCAATCAGCCCCAGCATTTT. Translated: CSAAGQEGNQPQHF.

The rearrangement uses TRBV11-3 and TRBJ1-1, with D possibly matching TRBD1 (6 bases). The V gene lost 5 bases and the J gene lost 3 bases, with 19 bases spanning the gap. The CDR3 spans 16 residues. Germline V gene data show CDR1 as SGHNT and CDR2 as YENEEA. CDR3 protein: CASSRPFLQGHTEAFF. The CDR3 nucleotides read TGTGCCAGCAGCCGACCCTTCCTACAGGGCCACACTGAAGCTTTCTTT.

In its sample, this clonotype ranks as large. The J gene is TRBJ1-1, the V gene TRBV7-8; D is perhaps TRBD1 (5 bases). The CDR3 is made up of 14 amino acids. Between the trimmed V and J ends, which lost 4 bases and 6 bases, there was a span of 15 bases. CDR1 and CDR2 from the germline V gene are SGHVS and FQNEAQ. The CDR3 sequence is CASSSREGQAEAFF. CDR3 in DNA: TGTGCCAGCAGCTCCCGGGAGGGGCAGGCTGAAGCTTTCTTT.

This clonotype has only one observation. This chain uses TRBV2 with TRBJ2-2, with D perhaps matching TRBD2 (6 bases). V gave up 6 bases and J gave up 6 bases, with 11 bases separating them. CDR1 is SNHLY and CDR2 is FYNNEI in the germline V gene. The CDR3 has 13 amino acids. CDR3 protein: CASRGTGAGELFF. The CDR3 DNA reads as TGTGCCAGCAGGGGGACGGGAGCCGGGGAGCTGTTTTTT.

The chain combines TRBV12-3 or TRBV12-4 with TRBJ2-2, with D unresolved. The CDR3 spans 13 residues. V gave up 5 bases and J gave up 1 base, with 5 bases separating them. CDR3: CASSNLNTGELFF. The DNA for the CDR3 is TGTGCCAGCAGTAACTTGAACACCGGGGAGCTGTTTTTT.

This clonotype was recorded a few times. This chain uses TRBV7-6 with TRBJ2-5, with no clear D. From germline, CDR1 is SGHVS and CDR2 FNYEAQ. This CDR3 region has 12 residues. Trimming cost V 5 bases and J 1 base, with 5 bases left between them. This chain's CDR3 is CASSPSQETQYF. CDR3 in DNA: TGTGCCAGCAGCCCTAGCCAAGAGACCCAGTACTTC. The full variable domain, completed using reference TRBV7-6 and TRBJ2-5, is GAGVSQSPRYKVTKRGQDVALRCDPISGHVSLYWYRQALGQGPEFLTYFNYEAQQDKSGLPNDRFSAERPEGSISTLTIQRTEQRDSAMYRCASSPSQETQYFGPGTRLLVL.